Here is one TCR beta chain with its context. This sample was included in a study of blood T cells in healthy people across ages. A second PCR of about 7 to 12 cycles used a sample-barcoded 5' primer and a J-beta primer mix. TCRdb redid the calling of the 5' RACE reads with MiXCR, one entry per CDR3 protein. Among 920,000 or so distinct CDR3 sequences listed, 45% were seen once. V was clipped by 4 bases and J by 0 bases, with 15 bases between them. The CDR3 covers 16 residues. This clonotype was obtained from a woman in her sixties in good health. The chain carries TRBV12-3 or TRBV12-4 and TRBJ1-2, with unresolved D. The sequencing input was blood. In nucleotides, the CDR3 is TGTGCCAGCAGTTCTTGGGCACAGTCAGCTAACTATGGCTACACCTTC. Amino acid sequence: CASSSWAQSANYGYTF.